This T cell receptor (beta chain) was found in a study of cytomegalovirus exposure and HLA in healthy donors. This CDR3 comprises 16 residues. The germline CDR1 and CDR2 sequences are MNHEY and SMNVEV (reference sequence). Trimming took 8 bases from V and 0 from J, leaving 18 bases between them. The PCR made use of 60 Vbeta and 13 Jbeta primers. The table came from immunoSEQ multiplex PCR; TCRdb's copy has only in-frame clones and leaves some out. The specimen's table records 150,000 to 200,000 clones. Among the donors, all were healthy bone marrow donors. The sequenced material came from PBMCs. The receptor was isolated from a young man in good health and CMV-seronegative. The chain has TRBV27 and TRBJ2-3; possible D gene TRBD2, 5 bases. The CDR3 reads CASCSPSRGSTDTQYF. In nucleotides, the CDR3 is TGTGCCAGCTGTTCCCCGAGTAGAGGGAGCACAGATACGCAGTATTTT.